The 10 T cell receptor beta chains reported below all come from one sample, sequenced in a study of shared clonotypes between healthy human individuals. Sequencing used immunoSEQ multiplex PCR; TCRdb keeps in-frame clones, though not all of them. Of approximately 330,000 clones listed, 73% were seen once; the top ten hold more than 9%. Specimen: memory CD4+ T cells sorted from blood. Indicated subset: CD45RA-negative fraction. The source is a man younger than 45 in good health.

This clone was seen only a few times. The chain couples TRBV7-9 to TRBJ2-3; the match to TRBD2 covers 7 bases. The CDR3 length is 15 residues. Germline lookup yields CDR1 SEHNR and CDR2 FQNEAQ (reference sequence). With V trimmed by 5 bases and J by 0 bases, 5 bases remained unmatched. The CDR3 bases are TGTGCCAGCAGCGGTAATAGCGGGAGCACAGATACGCAGTATTTT. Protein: CASSGNSGSTDTQYF.

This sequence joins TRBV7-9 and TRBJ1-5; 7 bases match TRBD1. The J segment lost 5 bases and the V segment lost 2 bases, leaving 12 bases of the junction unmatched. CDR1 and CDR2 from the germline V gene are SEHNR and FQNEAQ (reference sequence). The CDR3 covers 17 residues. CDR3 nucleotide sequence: TGTGCCAGCAGCTTATCATCCGGGACAGCGTTCCATCAGCCCCAGCATTTT. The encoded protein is CASSLSSGTAFHQPQHF.

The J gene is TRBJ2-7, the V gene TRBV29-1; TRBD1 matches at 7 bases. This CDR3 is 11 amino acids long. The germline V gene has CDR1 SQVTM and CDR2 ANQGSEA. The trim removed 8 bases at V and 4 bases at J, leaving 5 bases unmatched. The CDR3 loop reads CSTQTGYEQYF. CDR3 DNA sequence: TGCAGCACCCAGACAGGGTACGAGCAGTACTTC.

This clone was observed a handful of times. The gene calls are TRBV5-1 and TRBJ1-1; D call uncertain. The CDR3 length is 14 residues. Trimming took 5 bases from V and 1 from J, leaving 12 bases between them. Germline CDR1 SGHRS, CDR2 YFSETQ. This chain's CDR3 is CASRLSTENTEAFF. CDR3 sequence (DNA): TGCGCCAGCAGATTATCTACAGAGAACACTGAAGCTTTCTTT.

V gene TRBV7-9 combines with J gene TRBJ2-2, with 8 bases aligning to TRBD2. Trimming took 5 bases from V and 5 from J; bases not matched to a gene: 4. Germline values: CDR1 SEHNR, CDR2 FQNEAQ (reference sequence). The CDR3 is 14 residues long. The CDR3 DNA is TGTGCCAGCAGCAAACGGGAGGGGACCGGGGAGCTGTTTTTT. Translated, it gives CASSKREGTGELFF.

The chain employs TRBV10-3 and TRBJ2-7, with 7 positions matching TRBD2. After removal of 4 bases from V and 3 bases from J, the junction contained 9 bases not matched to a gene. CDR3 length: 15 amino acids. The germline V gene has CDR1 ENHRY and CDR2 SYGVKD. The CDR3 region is CAISVGEAGNYEQYF. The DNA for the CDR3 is TGTGCCATCAGTGTGGGCGAAGCGGGAAACTACGAGCAGTACTTC.

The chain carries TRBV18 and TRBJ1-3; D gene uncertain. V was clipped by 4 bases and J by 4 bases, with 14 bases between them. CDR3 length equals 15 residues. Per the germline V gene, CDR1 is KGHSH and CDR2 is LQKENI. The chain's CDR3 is CASSLDDRDGNTIYF. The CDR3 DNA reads TGTGCCAGCTCACTTGATGACCGAGACGGAAACACCATATATTTT.

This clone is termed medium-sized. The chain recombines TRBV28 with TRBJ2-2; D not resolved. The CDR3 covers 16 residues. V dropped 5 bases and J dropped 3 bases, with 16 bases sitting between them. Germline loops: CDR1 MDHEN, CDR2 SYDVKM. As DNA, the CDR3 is TGTGCCAGCAGTCGGCGGAAGACGTCGGACACCGGGGAGCTGTTTTTT. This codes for CASSRRKTSDTGELFF. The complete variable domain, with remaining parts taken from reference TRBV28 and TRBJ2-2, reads DVKVTQSSRYLVKRTGEKVFLECVQDMDHENMFWYRQDPGLGLRLIYFSYDVKMKEKGDIPEGYSVSREKKERFSLILESASTNQTSMYLCASSRRKTSDTGELFFGEGSRLTVL.

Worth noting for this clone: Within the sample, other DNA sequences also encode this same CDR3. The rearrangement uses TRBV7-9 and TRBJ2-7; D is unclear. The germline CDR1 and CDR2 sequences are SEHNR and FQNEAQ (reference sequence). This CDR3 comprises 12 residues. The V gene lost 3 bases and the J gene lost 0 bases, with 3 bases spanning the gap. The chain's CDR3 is CASSFASYEQYF. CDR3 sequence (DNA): TGTGCCAGCAGCTTCGCCTCCTACGAGCAGTACTTC.

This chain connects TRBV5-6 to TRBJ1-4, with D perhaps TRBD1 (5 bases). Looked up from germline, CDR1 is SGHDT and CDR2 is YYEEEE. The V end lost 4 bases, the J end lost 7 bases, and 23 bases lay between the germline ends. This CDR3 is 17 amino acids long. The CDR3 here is CASSTPAGRGESEKLFF. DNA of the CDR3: TGTGCCAGCAGCACCCCGGCAGGGCGCGGAGAGAGTGAAAAACTGTTTTTT.